This TCR beta chain was identified in a study of PD-L1 blockade in urothelial cancer. In the study overall: The researchers analyzed blood 3 weeks (second dose) and 6 weeks after treatment start.

Per germline, CDR1 MGHRA and CDR2 YSYEKL. The CDR3 is made up of 17 amino acids. Unmatched junction bases numbered 6, after V lost 3 bases and J lost 0 bases. General observations from the study: Those with durable benefit had larger increases in tumor-associated blood clones at 3 weeks.

The time point: pretreatment peripheral blood. Every patient provided from 1 to 8 samples, collected pretreatment and on-treatment. With respect to this clone: Its antigen is still unknown.

The repertoire was sequenced with immunoSEQ multiplex PCR; TCRdb's copy has only in-frame clones and lacks some. In the table there are tens of thousands of clones, 80% to 85% of which are singletons. The clonotype comes from a man aged 55 to 70 with urothelial cancer. The rearrangement joins TRBV4-1 to TRBJ1-3; 9 bases are a match to TRBD1. The specimen was PBMCs, collected around atezolizumab (anti-PD-L1) treatment. CDR3 region: CASSQGGQGRSGNTIYF. In DNA form, the CDR3 reads TGCGCCAGCAGCCAGGGGGGACAGGGTCGCTCTGGAAACACCATATATTTT.